This TCR beta chain emerged from a study of blood T cell repertoires in COVID-19. The CDR3 sequence is 16 residues long. Germline-derived CDR1 and CDR2 are SGHVS and FQNEAQ. V lost 5 bases and J lost 3; bases outside the gene matches: 4. Data came from immunoSEQ multiplex PCR; TCRdb stores just in-frame clones and leaves some out. This table has around 260,000 clones, roughly 90% appearing once. Sequencing was done on a sample of peripheral blood. The chain joins TRBV7-8 to TRBJ2-1; TRBD2 matches at 13 bases. This TCR was recovered from a man aged 25 to 40 with active or convalescent COVID-19. In DNA form, the CDR3 reads TGTGCCAGCAGCAAACGGACTAGCGGGGGCTACAATGAGCAGTTCTTC. This codes for CASSKRTSGGYNEQFF.